The 9 T cell receptor beta chains listed next were all sequenced from one sample in a study of PD-1 blockade in classical Hodgkin lymphoma. There was relapse after autologous stem cell transplantation in every patient, and there was variation in brentuximab vedotin exposure. Purification of CD4+ T cells from thawed PBMCs was achieved by magnetic negative selection. Generated by immunoSEQ multiplex PCR, the TCRdb table keeps only in-frame clones and is missing some. The sample shows 25,000 to 30,000 clones, roughly 80% of them seen only once. Sequencing used CD4+ T cells from blood, obtained at baseline. These TCRs come from a human donor with classical Hodgkin lymphoma.

The chain joins TRBV27 to TRBJ2-1, with D possibly matching TRBD1 (7 bases). Germline CDR1 and CDR2: MNHEY and SMNVEV (reference sequence). V gave up 2 bases and J gave up 2 bases, with 10 bases separating them. The CDR3 is 15 amino acids. CDR3 DNA sequence: TGTGCCAGCAGTTTAGGCAGGGGGGCCTACAATGAGCAGTTCTTC. As protein: CASSLGRGAYNEQFF.

The chain employs TRBV7-9 and TRBJ2-3; D remains ambiguous. This CDR3 spans 13 amino acids. Germline V gene sequence: CDR1 SEHNR, CDR2 FQNEAQ (reference sequence). With 1 base removed from V and 6 bases from J, the gap between germline ends came to 8 bases. The CDR3 DNA is TGTGCCAGCAGCTTAGTAGTCAGGGATACGCAGTATTTT. Its protein product is CASSLVVRDTQYF.

This chain uses TRBV29-1 with TRBJ2-3; D is undetermined. The CDR3 spans 15 residues. Germline V gene data show CDR1 as SQVTM and CDR2 as ANQGSEA. Deletions cut 4 bases from V and 8 bases from J, with 22 bases between. For the CDR3, the DNA is TGCAGCGTTGCTGATTCGGCTAGATCCTTGTCTACGCAGTATTTT. Translated, it gives CSVADSARSLSTQYF.

This clone was recorded once. The chain couples TRBV7-6 to TRBJ2-1; TRBD1 agrees at 7 bases. V dropped 5 bases and J dropped 9; count of bases not matched to a gene: 7. Germline lookup yields CDR1 SGHVS and CDR2 FNYEAQ. The CDR3 totals 13 residues. The CDR3 nucleotides are TGTGCCAGCAGCATCACAGGGGTTGGTGAGCAGTTCTTC. Protein product: CASSITGVGEQFF.

This clone was detected a few times. The chain recombines TRBV11-2 with TRBJ1-2, with D perhaps matching TRBD1 (6 bases). The CDR3 has 13 residues. Trimming left V 5 bases short and J 4 bases short, with 11 bases between. CDR1 and CDR2 (germline): SGHAT, FQNNGV. The CDR3 sequence is CASSLTGPYGYTF. CDR3 bases: TGTGCCAGCAGCCTCACAGGGCCCTATGGCTACACCTTC. Filled out from reference TRBV11-2 and TRBJ1-2, the complete variable domain reads EAGVAQSPRYKIIEKRQSVAFWCNPISGHATLYWYQQILGQGPKLLIQFQNNGVVDDSQLPKDRFSAERLKGVDSTLKIQPAKLEDSAVYLCASSLTGPYGYTFGSGTRLTVV.

This clone was observed a few times. This chain links TRBV5-1 with TRBJ2-5, with TRBD1 identical over 12 bases. CDR1 is SGHRS and CDR2 is YFSETQ in the germline V gene. Unmatched junction bases numbered 8, after V lost 0 bases and J lost 5 bases. The CDR3 extends over 17 amino acids. This CDR3 is CASSLVGGTGGAETQYF. Here the CDR3 DNA reads TGCGCCAGCAGCTTGGTCGGGGGGACAGGGGGCGCGGAGACCCAGTACTTC.

The genes are TRBV11-2 and TRBJ1-1, with D possibly being TRBD1 (6 bases). The length of the CDR3 is 13 residues. Germline V lookup: CDR1 SGHAT, CDR2 FQNNGV. V was trimmed by 8 bases and J by 5 bases, leaving 15 bases between them. CDR3 coding DNA: TGTGCCAGCCAATTGGGGGGCGCGACTGAAGCTTTCTTT. Translated: CASQLGGATEAFF.

The gene calls are TRBV10-2 and TRBJ2-7; no definite D call. Trimming left V 5 bases short and J 1 base short, with 6 bases between. The CDR3 runs 12 residues. CDR1 and CDR2 from the germline V gene are WSHSY and SAAADI. CDR3 bases: TGCGCCAGCAGTAGGGATTCCTACGAGCAGTACTTC. This sequence encodes CASSRDSYEQYF.

The genes are TRBV19 and TRBJ1-4, with a possible D match to TRBD1 (6 bases). The CDR3 runs to 14 residues. V lost 7 bases and J lost 4, with 13 bases in between. CDR1 is LNHDA and CDR2 is SQIVND in the germline V gene (reference sequence). DNA for the CDR3: TGTGCCAGTACCACAGGGAAGGATAATGAAAAACTGTTTTTT. Its protein is CASTTGKDNEKLFF.